Each of the 27 T cell receptor beta chains below was sequenced from the same sample in a study of T cell clonality in common variable immunodeficiency. This table comes from immunoSEQ multiplex PCR, and its TCRdb copy is limited to in-frame clones, with some not included. The record shows 40,000 to 55,000 clones for this sample, with no singletons present. Sequenced input: peripheral blood mononuclear cells. These receptor sequences come from a person aged 18 to 70 in good health.

The table lists this clone with many counts. The read falls 3 residues short of the CDR3 end, and the missing part is taken from the germline J gene. The J gene is TRBJ1-5, the V gene TRBV7-9; D is perhaps TRBD1 (6 bases). Between the trimmed V and J ends, which lost 5 bases and 2 bases, there was a span of 13 bases. This CDR3 spans 15 amino acids. Germline V gene sequence: CDR1 SEHNR, CDR2 FQNEAQ (reference sequence). The CDR3 bases that were read are TGTGCCAGCAGCCCGCCGGGACAACGCAATCAGCCC. Residues: CASSPPGQRNQP. The whole CDR3 sequence is CASSPPGQRNQPQHF.

This clone was counted at least ten times. The read ends 3 residues before the CDR3 terminus; that terminus is restored from the germline J gene. The genes are TRBV5-4 and TRBJ2-3; TRBD2 matches at 13 bases. The CDR3 spans 16 residues. Germline lookup yields CDR1 SGHNT and CDR2 YYREEE (reference sequence). The ends lost 2 bases at V and 5 bases at J; junction bases unmatched: 5. This CDR3 reads CASSLPGLAGKDTQYF. The sequenced CDR3 bases are TGTGCCAGCAGCTTACCGGGACTAGCGGGAAAAGATACG.

This clone has at least ten counts. From the germline J gene comes the end of the CDR3, since the read stops 3 residues before it. V gene TRBV20-1 combines with J gene TRBJ1-1, with 9 bases aligning to TRBD1. The CDR3 consists of 17 residues. V was clipped by 1 base and J by 1 base; unmatched bases: 10. CDR1 DFQATT and CDR2 SNEGSKA come from the germline V gene (reference sequence). Partial CDR3 DNA: TGCAGTGCTAGAGCCGCCGGACAGGGGAACGCGAACACTGAA. Translating it yields CSARAAGQGNANTE. The whole CDR3 region reads CSARAAGQGNANTEAFF.

This clone was counted many times. The CDR3 end is not reached by the read, which stops 3 residues before it; the germline J gene fills it in. The chain uses TRBV5-1 and TRBJ1-2; D gene ambiguous. The CDR3 has 14 residues. CDR1 and CDR2 from the germline V gene are SGHRS and YFSETQ. V lost 4 bases and J lost 4, with 14 bases in between. The CDR3 loop reads CASSPAGRVYGYTF. The part of the CDR3 DNA that was read is TGCGCCAGCAGCCCGGCGGGTCGCGTCTATGGC.

This clone was observed many times. CDR3 amino acids: CASSPNTGQTYNYGYTF. The CDR3 DNA, read in part, is TGTGCCAGCTCACCAAACACAGGACAGACTTACAACTATGGC. This sequence joins TRBV18 and TRBJ1-2; possibly TRBD1 for D (6 bases). The read comes to an end 3 residues before the CDR3 does, leaving the germline J gene to fill in the end. CDR3 size: 17 residues. Per the germline V gene, CDR1 is KGHSH and CDR2 is LQKENI. V shed 2 bases and J shed 2 bases, with 18 bases lying between them.

This clone was seen many times. The sequence runs out 3 residues before the end of the CDR3; the remainder is reconstructed from the germline J gene. The chain is built from TRBV20-1 and TRBJ1-5; D perhaps matches TRBD1 (6 bases). Germline V gives CDR1 DFQATT, CDR2 SNEGSKA (reference sequence). V lost 2 bases to trimming and J lost 5 bases, with 13 bases between them. There are 14 residues in the CDR3. The CDR3 bases that were read are TGCAGTGCTAGATACCGGGACAACTATCAGCCC. Its protein is CSARYRDNYQP. The full CDR3 protein is CSARYRDNYQPQHF.

In this sample, this clone turned up many times. The sequenced CDR3 bases are TGTGCCAGCAGCTTAGGGCTAGCGGGGAATGAG. Its protein product is CASSLGLAGNE. The whole CDR3 reads CASSLGLAGNEQFF. V and J are TRBV13 and TRBJ2-1, with 9 bases matching TRBD2. The read stops 3 residues short of the end of the CDR3; the missing end is completed from the germline J gene. There are 14 residues in the CDR3. Germline V gives CDR1 PRHDT, CDR2 FYEKMQ (reference sequence). Unmatched junction bases numbered 1, after V lost 0 bases and J lost 7 bases.

This clone has at least ten counts. The observed sequence ends 3 residues before the CDR3 terminus, with the missing tail filled in from the germline J gene. The V and J genes are TRBV2 and TRBJ1-2, with 9 bases identical to TRBD1. This CDR3 contains 16 residues. Germline assignment: CDR1 SNHLY and CDR2 FYNNEI. V lost 0 bases, J lost 5 bases, and 7 bases stayed unmatched. CDR3 in amino acids: CASSEAQRDRVYGYTF. The sequenced CDR3 bases are TGTGCCAGCAGTGAAGCGCAGCGGGACAGGGTGTATGGC.

This clone was detected ten times or more. This chain's CDR3 is CASSQDDRADTQYF. CDR3 DNA (partial): TGTGCCAGCAGCCAAGATGACAGGGCAGATACG. V usage is TRBV4-2 and J usage is TRBJ2-3; 7 bases are a match to TRBD1. The read ends 3 residues before the CDR3 terminus; that terminus is restored from the germline J gene. This CDR3 is built from 14 residues. CDR1 is LGHNA, CDR2 YNFKEQ, per germline. With V trimmed by 0 bases and J by 4 bases, 1 base remained unmatched.

This clone was seen repeatedly, ten times or more. The read is 3 residues too short to cover the CDR3 end, so that end is filled in from the germline J gene. J is TRBJ2-2 and V is TRBV7-2; TRBD2 agrees at 12 bases. Germline loops: CDR1 SGHTA, CDR2 FQGNSA. There are 15 residues in the CDR3. J was trimmed by 3 bases and V by 5 bases; bases with no gene match: 1. The CDR3 is CASSRLAGDTGELFF. The covered CDR3 bases are TGTGCCAGCAGCCGACTAGCGGGAGACACCGGGGAG.

Ten or more counts support this clone. The DNA ends 3 residues before the CDR3 does, and the rest of the CDR3 is filled in from the germline J gene. The chain links TRBV6-2 or TRBV6-3 to TRBJ1-2, with a tentative D call TRBD1 (6 bases). The CDR3 length is 15 residues. The ends were cut back, 7 bases at V and 0 bases at J, with 15 bases in the middle. Germline assignment: CDR1 MNHEY and CDR2 SVGEGT. CDR3 in amino acids: CASTKTGFSNYGYTF. The sequenced CDR3 bases are TGTGCCAGCACCAAAACAGGGTTCTCTAACTATGGC.

This clone was seen many times. The CDR3 is cut off 3 residues early in the read; its end comes from the germline J gene. This chain links TRBV20-1 with TRBJ1-5, with D uncertain. Germline loops: CDR1 DFQATT, CDR2 SNEGSKA (reference sequence). The CDR3 covers 14 residues. Trimming pared 0 bases from V and 4 bases from J, leaving 10 bases between. CDR3 DNA, as far as it was read: TGCAGTGCTAGAGATCCGTCAGGAAATCAGCCC. Translated: CSARDPSGNQP. The entire CDR3 protein is CSARDPSGNQPQHF.

At least ten counts were recorded for this clone. The missing CDR3 end, 3 residues past where the read stops, is filled in from the germline J gene. The V call is TRBV20-1, the J call TRBJ1-1, with TRBD1 identical over 7 bases. This CDR3 spans 12 amino acids. Germline CDR1 is DFQATT and CDR2 is SNEGSKA (reference sequence). Trimming removed 5 bases from V and 5 bases from J; junction bases left unmatched: 5. The CDR3: CSALDRATEAFF. CDR3 DNA, as far as it was read: TGCAGTGCTCTTGACAGGGCGACTGAA.

There are a few counts of this clone. The read ends 3 residues before the CDR3 terminus; that terminus is restored from the germline J gene. The V and J genes are TRBV20-1 and TRBJ2-3, with D possibly matching TRBD1 (5 bases). The V gene's germline CDR1 is DFQATT and CDR2 SNEGSKA (reference sequence). The CDR3 consists of 14 residues. The germline V and J ends were trimmed by 5 bases and 4 bases, with 16 bases remaining between them. CDR3 DNA, as far as it was read: TGCAGTGCTCCCAGGGATGGCCCCTCAGATACG. Protein sequence: CSAPRDGPSDT. In full, the CDR3 reads CSAPRDGPSDTQYF.

This clone was observed many times. The read gets to within 3 residues of the CDR3 end, and the germline J gene fills in the rest. The V gene is TRBV30, the J gene TRBJ1-6; D uncertain. CDR1 is GTSNPN and CDR2 is SVGIG in the germline V gene (reference sequence). The CDR3 totals 14 residues. V shed 5 bases and J shed 0 bases, with 8 bases lying between them. The CDR3 loop reads CAWGGSSYNSPLHF. CDR3 bases read: TGTGCCTGGGGCGGTAGCTCCTATAATTCACCC.

This clone was counted at least ten times. Read coverage stops 3 residues before the CDR3 terminus; the germline J gene supplies the remainder. The rearrangement links TRBV7-8 to TRBJ2-1; 7 bases map to TRBD2. With 3 bases clipped from V and 7 bases from J, the junction kept 6 bases outside the gene matches. Per germline, CDR1 SGHVS and CDR2 FQNEAQ. The CDR3 runs 14 residues. Incomplete CDR3 DNA: TGTGCCAGCAGCTTCGGGACTACCTCGAATGAG. Translation gives CASSFGTTSNE. The entire CDR3 protein reads CASSFGTTSNEQFF.

This clone was observed at least ten times. From the germline J gene comes the end of the CDR3, since the read stops 3 residues before it. The gene calls are TRBV5-4 and TRBJ1-4; D possibly corresponds to TRBD1 (6 bases). V gave up 6 bases and J gave up 4 bases, with 13 bases separating them. Per the germline V gene, CDR1 is SGHNT and CDR2 is YYREEE (reference sequence). The CDR3 spans 14 residues. This chain's CDR3 is CASTPDSHNEKLFF. CDR3 bases read: TGTGCCAGCACCCCGGACAGCCATAATGAAAAA.

In this sample, this clone turned up many times. The observed sequence ends 3 residues before the CDR3 terminus, with the missing tail filled in from the germline J gene. This rearrangement joins TRBV5-1 to TRBJ2-5, with 8 bases lining up with TRBD1. CDR1 SGHRS and CDR2 YFSETQ come from the germline V gene. CDR3 length: 16 amino acids. The junction had 6 bases not matched to a gene; V was cut back by 1 base and J by 1 base. The CDR3 sequence is CASSLNIGQGQETQYF. Incomplete CDR3 DNA: TGCGCCAGCAGCTTGAATATAGGACAGGGCCAAGAGACC.

In its sample, this clone was seen many times. The DNA ends 3 residues before the CDR3 does, and the rest of the CDR3 is filled in from the germline J gene. This rearrangement joins TRBV18 to TRBJ1-3; the D gene is possibly TRBD1 (5 bases). The CDR3 consists of 16 residues. The V gene lost 0 bases and the J gene lost 1 base, with 10 bases spanning the gap. Germline CDR1 and CDR2: KGHSH and LQKENI. This chain's CDR3 is CASSPPSQASGNTIYF. Partial CDR3 DNA: TGTGCCAGCTCACCACCATCACAGGCGTCTGGAAACACC.

This clone occurred many times. The sequence runs out 3 residues before the end of the CDR3; the remainder is reconstructed from the germline J gene. This chain connects TRBV7-8 to TRBJ1-5, with D possibly matching TRBD1 (6 bases). The V and J ends lost 5 bases and 7 bases respectively, with 18 bases between them. The CDR3 contains 15 residues. CDR1 SGHVS and CDR2 FQNEAQ come from the germline V gene. CDR3 DNA, as far as it was read: TGTGCCAGCAGCAATGGACAGTATGGCACACAGCCC. Encoded protein: CASSNGQYGTQP. The full CDR3 is CASSNGQYGTQPQHF.

This clone occurred many times. The read terminates 3 residues ahead of where the CDR3 ends, so the germline J gene completes it. The chain combines TRBV5-4 with TRBJ2-3, with D perhaps matching TRBD2 (5 bases). The CDR3 spans 16 residues. Trimming left V 0 bases short and J 0 bases short, with 11 bases between. Germline values: CDR1 SGHNT, CDR2 YYREEE (reference sequence). This chain's CDR3 is CASSLAERGSTDTQYF. The covered CDR3 bases are TGTGCCAGCAGCTTGGCCGAACGGGGAAGCACAGATACG.

In its sample, this clone was seen many times. With the read ending 3 residues before the CDR3 end, the germline J gene is used to fill in that end. The chain has TRBV20-1 and TRBJ2-2; 9 nucleotides match TRBD2. Germline-derived CDR1 and CDR2 are DFQATT and SNEGSKA (reference sequence). Losses at the gene ends were 6 bases for V and 6 bases for J; bases not matched to a gene: 11. The CDR3 covers 15 residues. The CDR3 sequence: CSATERGVPAGELFF. The DNA read from the CDR3 is TGCAGTGCGACGGAGCGGGGGGTCCCCGCCGGGGAG.

This clone was detected many times. The CDR3 goes on 3 residues after the read ends, and that part is filled in from the germline J gene. The chain employs TRBV5-1 and TRBJ2-1; 7 bases match TRBD2. The CDR3 loop spans 14 amino acids. The germline gives CDR1 SGHRS, CDR2 YFSETQ. J gave up 2 bases and V 5 bases, and 4 bases lay outside the gene matches. The DNA read from the CDR3 is TGCGCCAGCAGGAGCGGGGAAACCTACAATGAG. Protein product: CASRSGETYNE. Given in full, the CDR3 is CASRSGETYNEQFF. Full variable domain (remainder filled in from reference TRBV5-1 and TRBJ2-1): KAGVTQTPRYLIKTRGQQVTLSCSPISGHRSVSWYQQTPGQGLQFLFEYFSETQRNKGNFPGRFSGRQFSNSRSEMNVSTLELGDSALYLCASRSGETYNEQFFGPGTRLTVL.

This clone has ten or more counts. The observed sequence ends 3 residues before the CDR3 terminus, with the missing tail filled in from the germline J gene. Different DNA sequences within this sample yield the same CDR3. The chain links TRBV5-6 to TRBJ2-7; TRBD1 might be the D (6 bases). Germline V gives CDR1 SGHDT, CDR2 YYEEEE. The CDR3 totals 14 residues. Trimming took off 5 bases at V and 3 bases at J, with 15 bases between the two ends. The CDR3 loop reads CASSHRQAGYEQYF. Partial CDR3 DNA: TGTGCCAGCAGTCATCGACAGGCGGGCTACGAG.

This clone was found many times. The read stops 3 residues short of the end of the CDR3; the missing end is completed from the germline J gene. J is TRBJ1-5 and V is TRBV19; no definite D call. V gave up 3 bases and J gave up 7 bases, with 10 bases separating them. Germline CDR1 LNHDA, CDR2 SQIVND (reference sequence). There are 13 residues in the CDR3. Partial CDR3 DNA: TGTGCCAGTAGTATCTGGACTGCCCAGCCC. This codes for CASSIWTAQP. The whole CDR3 sequence is CASSIWTAQPQHF.

This clone has at least ten counts. The read terminates 3 residues before the CDR3 end, so the remaining end is supplied by the germline J gene. The rearrangement links TRBV6-1 to TRBJ1-2; D remains unclear. Germline loops: CDR1 MNHNS, CDR2 SASEGT. The CDR3 has 12 residues. The ends were cut back, 7 bases at V and 5 bases at J, with 11 bases in the middle. Incomplete CDR3 DNA: TGTGCCAGCATTGACTTAATTTATGGC. Protein sequence: CASIDLIYG. The whole CDR3 protein reads CASIDLIYGYTF.

This clone was recorded at least ten times. Read data end 3 residues before the CDR3 end; the end is taken from the germline J gene. The J gene is TRBJ2-3, the V gene TRBV14, with TRBD2 identical over 7 bases. The V gene's germline CDR1 is SGHDN and CDR2 FVKESK. The CDR3 sequence is 18 residues long. The ends lost 0 bases at V and 6 bases at J; junction bases unmatched: 15. CDR3 sequence reads: CASSQEFSRREPRDTQYF. The sequenced part of the CDR3 DNA is TGTGCCAGCAGCCAAGAGTTCTCAAGGCGGGAGCCCCGGGATACG.